These 8 T cell receptor beta chains share one sample of origin, sequenced in a study of blood T cell repertoires in COVID-19. Generated by immunoSEQ multiplex PCR, the TCRdb table keeps only in-frame clones and is missing some. This sample has around 150,000 clones, with about 84% found just once. Sequenced: peripheral blood. The source of these receptors is a human donor in a cohort sampled during active COVID-19.

This clone was detected only once. J is TRBJ2-1 and V is TRBV19; TRBD1 matches at 10 bases. This CDR3 has 13 residues. The germline CDR1 and CDR2 sequences are LNHDA and SQIVND (reference sequence). Trimming cost V 3 bases and J 8 bases; bases outside gene matches: 1. CDR3 nucleotide sequence: TGTGCCAGTAGTATGACAGGGGGCTATGAGCAGTTCTTC. This encodes CASSMTGGYEQFF.

This clone has just one count. V gene TRBV7-2 combines with J gene TRBJ2-3; possible D gene TRBD1, 6 bases. CDR3 length: 15 amino acids. V lost 0 bases and J lost 7, with 14 bases in between. Germline values: CDR1 SGHTA, CDR2 FQGNSA. In DNA, the CDR3 is TGTGCCAGCAGCTTAGCCAGGGGCGGTCAGAATACGCAGTATTTT. Protein: CASSLARGGQNTQYF.

The chain couples TRBV5-4 to TRBJ2-1; D is ambiguous. The CDR3 totals 13 residues. Germline assignment: CDR1 SGHNT and CDR2 YYREEE (reference sequence). V was pared by 3 bases and J by 6 bases, with 10 bases between. The CDR3 DNA follows: TGTGCCAGCAGCTCTAGATCAAGCAATGAGCAGTTCTTC. The encoded protein is CASSSRSSNEQFF. Based on the CDR3 plus reference TRBV5-4 and TRBJ2-1, the full variable domain is ETGVTQSPTHLIKTRGQQVTLRCSSQSGHNTVSWYQQALGQGPQFIFQYYREEENGRGNFPPRFSGLQFPNYSSELNVNALELDDSALYLCASSSRSSNEQFFGPGTRLTVL.

There are a few counts of this clone. The V and J genes are TRBV13 and TRBJ2-5, with 8 nucleotides matching TRBD2. There are 14 residues in the CDR3. The germline CDR1 and CDR2 sequences are PRHDT and FYEKMQ (reference sequence). V lost 5 bases to trimming and J lost 7 bases; unmatched junction nucleotides: 9. CDR3 nucleotides: TGTGCCAGCAGCCAAAGTAGCGGGGACGGGACCCAGTACTTC. Amino acids: CASSQSSGDGTQYF.

Here the CDR3 DNA reads TGTGCTAGTGGTCCCAGCTCCTACGAGCAGTACTTC. Protein product: CASGPSSYEQYF. This chain joins TRBV12-5 and TRBJ2-7; unclear D gene. The CDR3 contains 12 residues. The germline V gene encodes CDR1 LGHNT and CDR2 FRNRAP. V lost 5 bases to trimming and J lost 0 bases, with 5 bases between them.

V is TRBV19 and J is TRBJ1-6, with TRBD1 as a possible D gene (5 bases). Germline V gene data show CDR1 as LNHDA and CDR2 as SQIVND (reference sequence). Trimming removed 9 bases from V and 7 bases from J, with 13 bases in between. The CDR3 consists of 13 residues. The CDR3 DNA is TGTGCCAGCAAGATCCCAGGGAATTCACCCCTCCACTTT. Its protein is CASKIPGNSPLHF.

The J gene is TRBJ1-6, the V gene TRBV7-2; the D is unclear. Germline V gene data show CDR1 as SGHTA and CDR2 as FQGNSA. With 5 bases removed from V and 8 bases from J, the gap between germline ends came to 10 bases. The CDR3 runs 13 residues. CDR3 protein: CASSRGRDSPLHF. The CDR3 DNA is TGTGCCAGCAGCCGAGGTCGGGATTCACCCCTCCACTTT.

This clone was detected once. The chain combines TRBV9 with TRBJ1-3, with D possibly being TRBD1 (6 bases). Trimming cost V 3 bases and J 0 bases, with 10 bases left between them. This CDR3 is 15 amino acids long. Germline V gives CDR1 SGDLS, CDR2 YYNGEE. As DNA, the CDR3 is TGTGCCAGCAGCGATACAGGGTTCTCTGGAAACACCATATATTTT. It specifies CASSDTGFSGNTIYF.